Listed here is a single T cell receptor beta chain. TCRdb recomputed calls from the RT-PCR reads with MiXCR, one row per CDR3 protein. The sample includes a few hundred thousand distinct CDR3 sequences, roughly 10% of them seen just once. The V gene end was trimmed by 0 bases and the J gene end by 7 bases; junction bases not matched to a gene: 9. Germline V gene sequence: CDR1 SGHRS, CDR2 YFSETQ. The CDR3 spans 16 residues. The sample is drawn from a study of response to subunit inactivated influenza vaccine. The sample was also linked to a second study, of T cells expressing NK-cell markers. That publication notes: With UMIs, 5'RACE template switching was used to make TCR beta cDNA. According to the study, TCR beta repertoires originated from sorted CD3+CD56+NKG2C+, CD3+CD56+NKG2C- and CD3+CD56-NKG2C+ T cells. Seropositivity for HCMV was found in seven of the eight sequenced donors, with one seronegative. With an anti-gamma-delta TCR antibody, sorting in several experiments was kept to alpha-beta TCR T cells. Five or six donors showed dominant NKG2C+ clonotypes comprising about 1.0-7.5% of their CD8+ T cells.

The TCR sequence derives from a man aged 50 to 60 who received an inactivated influenza vaccine. Sample: PBMCs from blood, taken on the day of vaccination. The genes are TRBV5-1 and TRBJ2-5; 10 bases agree with TRBD1. The CDR3 sequence is CASSLARGTGDGTQYF. As DNA, the CDR3 is TGCGCCAGCAGCTTGGCCCGTGGGACAGGGGACGGGACCCAGTACTTC.